Below are 25 T cell receptor beta chains sequenced from a single sample in a study of T cells in Graves' hyperthyroidism and ophthalmopathy. From RNA transcripts, TCR beta CDR3 regions were amplified. During a first-round RT-PCR of the TCR CDR3, the HTBI primer set was used. TCRdb reprocessed the multiplex PCR reads with MiXCR, giving one entry per CDR3 protein. The repertoire holds a few hundred thousand distinct CDR3 sequences, more than 15% seen once, with around 3.5% in the top ten. Input material: blood. The receptors stem from a middle-aged woman with Graves' ophthalmopathy.

In its sample, this clonotype was seen many times. This sequence joins TRBV6-1 and TRBJ1-5; 9 bases line up with TRBD1. V was clipped by 4 bases and J by 5 bases; unmatched bases: 9. This CDR3 comprises 16 residues. In germline, CDR1 is MNHNS, CDR2 SASEGT. The CDR3 loop reads CASSGKDRGLDQPQHF. In nucleotides, the CDR3 is TGTGCCAGCAGTGGTAAGGACAGGGGTTTAGATCAGCCCCAGCATTTT.

This clonotype was seen at least ten times. This chain links TRBV20-1 with TRBJ2-1; 7 bases are shared with TRBD2. Germline CDR1 is DFQATT and CDR2 is SNEGSKA (reference sequence). CDR3 size: 18 residues. V lost 0 bases to trimming and J lost 5 bases; unmatched junction nucleotides: 16. CDR3 sequence: CSAREAVIGGISHNEQFF. Here the CDR3 DNA reads TGCAGTGCTAGAGAGGCCGTCATCGGGGGGATCTCACACAATGAGCAGTTCTTC.

This clonotype was recorded many times. The chain couples TRBV2 to TRBJ1-1, with D hard to call. The germline CDR1 and CDR2 sequences are SNHLY and FYNNEI. The CDR3 contains 12 residues. V lost 7 bases to trimming and J lost 6 bases, with 12 bases between them. CDR3 residues: CASIPARAEAFF. The DNA of the CDR3 is TGTGCCAGCATCCCCGCAAGGGCTGAAGCTTTCTTT.

This clonotype came up many times. The chain employs TRBV12-3 or TRBV12-4 and TRBJ2-1; D gene ambiguous. This CDR3 spans 11 amino acids. The ends were cut back, 7 bases at V and 7 bases at J, with 8 bases in the middle. DNA for the CDR3: TGTGCCAGCACGAGTTTTAATGAGCAGTTCTTC. Translating it yields CASTSFNEQFF.

The chain links TRBV9 to TRBJ1-4; D is ambiguous. Germline V lookup: CDR1 SGDLS, CDR2 YYNGEE. The CDR3 is 19 amino acids. The V and J ends lost 0 bases and 0 bases respectively, with 18 bases between them. The CDR3 region is CASSVVPVDPKATNEKLFF. The CDR3, as DNA: TGTGCCAGCAGCGTAGTGCCAGTCGACCCAAAAGCAACTAATGAAAAACTGTTTTTT.

The chain links TRBV30 to TRBJ1-1, with D uncertain. Germline V lookup: CDR1 GTSNPN, CDR2 SVGIG (reference sequence). V lost 6 bases, J lost 2 bases, and 16 bases lay in between. CDR3 size: 14 residues. As DNA, the CDR3 is TGTGCCTGCACCCCTGGCTTTCCCAACACTGAAGCTTTCTTT. Translating it yields CACTPGFPNTEAFF.

The rearrangement joins TRBV27 to TRBJ1-6; D gene ambiguous. V lost 5 bases and J lost 7, with 9 bases in between. This CDR3 has 13 residues. Germline CDR1 and CDR2: MNHEY and SMNVEV (reference sequence). The CDR3 here is CASSPIWNSPLHF. DNA of the CDR3: TGTGCCAGCAGTCCCATATGGAATTCACCCCTCCACTTT.

This clonotype was picked up a small number of times. V usage is TRBV10-3 and J usage is TRBJ1-1; D remains unclear. The CDR3 consists of 15 residues. The V gene lost 2 bases and the J gene lost 1 base, with 11 bases spanning the gap. Germline assignment: CDR1 ENHRY and CDR2 SYGVKD. The chain's CDR3 is CAISEKGLENTEAFF. Here the CDR3 DNA reads TGTGCCATCAGTGAGAAAGGGTTGGAGAACACTGAAGCTTTCTTT.

V and J are TRBV19 and TRBJ2-1, with TRBD2 as a possible D gene (6 bases). V was pared by 2 bases and J by 7 bases, with 21 bases between. The CDR3 consists of 17 residues. Per the germline V gene, CDR1 is LNHDA and CDR2 is SQIVND (reference sequence). The CDR3 sequence is CASSISGRGTRGNEQFF. DNA of the CDR3: TGTGCCAGTAGTATATCGGGACGGGGGACCCGGGGGAATGAGCAGTTCTTC.

This clonotype was counted at least ten times. The chain joins TRBV20-1 to TRBJ2-5; 9 bases are shared with TRBD2. Per germline, CDR1 DFQATT and CDR2 SNEGSKA (reference sequence). This CDR3 contains 15 residues. V shed 2 bases, J shed 4 bases, and the junction held 8 bases outside the gene matches. The CDR3 here is CSARIGLSGRETQYF. The DNA of the CDR3 is TGCAGTGCTAGAATTGGCCTTAGCGGGAGAGAGACCCAGTACTTC.

To note about this clonotype: The junction departs from germline at one end; a sequencing error may be responsible. DNA of the CDR3: TGTGCCAGCACTTACTACGGGGGGGGTAGGATCAATGAGCAGTTCTTC. Translating it yields CASTYYGGGRINEQFF. The chain recombines TRBV6-5 with TRBJ2-1; TRBD2 agrees at 8 bases. The CDR3 is made up of 16 amino acids. CDR1 is MNHEY, CDR2 SVGAGI, per germline.

This clonotype was seen ten or more times. The chain couples TRBV28 to TRBJ2-2; either TRBD1 or TRBD2 may supply D (5 bases each). Germline V gene sequence: CDR1 MDHEN, CDR2 SYDVKM. Trimming cost V 4 bases and J 7 bases, with 13 bases left between them. CDR3 length: 14 amino acids. The CDR3 DNA reads as TGTGCCAGCAGTTCGGGACCTACCATCGGGGAGCTGTTTTTT. This sequence encodes CASSSGPTIGELFF.

This clonotype was seen ten or more times. This chain connects TRBV11-2 to TRBJ2-1, with 15 bases identical to TRBD2. After removal of 1 base from V and 5 bases from J, the junction contained 3 bases not matched to a gene. In germline, CDR1 is SGHAT, CDR2 FQNNGV. This CDR3 contains 17 residues. In DNA form, the CDR3 reads TGTGCCAGCAGCTTAGGGACTAGCGGGAGGGCCCACAATGAGCAGTTCTTC. Encoded protein: CASSLGTSGRAHNEQFF.

A few counts support this clonotype. The V gene is TRBV11-2, the J gene TRBJ2-7; D is possibly TRBD1 (5 bases). Per the germline V gene, CDR1 is SGHAT and CDR2 is FQNNGV. CDR3 length: 13 residues. The V gene lost 6 bases and the J gene lost 1 base, with 10 bases spanning the gap. The CDR3 here is CASRKGFSYEQYF. Here the CDR3 DNA reads TGTGCCAGCAGAAAGGGGTTTTCCTACGAGCAGTACTTC.

This clonotype was seen more than once but under ten times. The chain recombines TRBV6-6 with TRBJ1-2; no clear D. Trimming removed 2 bases at V and 6 bases at J, with 7 bases between. Per the germline V gene, CDR1 is MNHNY and CDR2 is SVGAGI (reference sequence). This CDR3 has 12 amino acids. Here the CDR3 reads CASSYDPNGYTF. The CDR3 DNA reads TGTGCCAGCAGTTACGATCCTAATGGCTACACCTTC.

This clonotype was picked up many times. The chain is built from TRBV2 and TRBJ2-5; 8 bases are shared with TRBD2. Trimming removed 4 bases from V and 5 bases from J; junction bases left unmatched: 3. In germline, CDR1 is SNHLY, CDR2 FYNNEI. CDR3 size: 13 residues. CDR3 amino acids: CASSVEREETQYF. The CDR3 nucleotides read TGTGCCAGCAGTGTGGAGCGGGAGGAGACCCAGTACTTC.

This clonotype appeared a few times. The chain joins TRBV2 to TRBJ2-7; the D is unclear. The length of the CDR3 is 11 residues. Trimming took off 2 bases at V and 8 bases at J, with 7 bases between the two ends. Germline V gene sequence: CDR1 SNHLY, CDR2 FYNNEI. The CDR3 DNA sequence: TGTGCCAGCAGTGAATCACCGCAGCAGTACTTC. It is translated as CASSESPQQYF.

This chain links TRBV6-5 with TRBJ2-6; D gene uncertain. The V and J ends lost 9 bases and 0 bases respectively, with 15 bases between them. Germline lookup yields CDR1 MNHEY and CDR2 SVGAGI. The CDR3 contains 16 residues. The chain's CDR3 is CASNVLSNSGANVLTF. The CDR3 DNA reads as TGTGCCAGTAATGTACTCTCGAACTCTGGGGCCAACGTCCTGACTTTC.

There are a few counts of this clonotype. Relative to the germline gene, one junction end is altered; a read error may explain this. V usage is TRBV7-3 and J usage is TRBJ2-3, with D perhaps matching TRBD2 (6 bases). The CDR3 is 17 residues long. Germline lookup yields CDR1 SGHTA and CDR2 FQGTGA. As DNA, the CDR3 is TGTGCCAGCAGCTTATTAGGTGGGGGACTGGATCTTGATACGCAGTGTTTT. This translates into CASSLLGGGLDLDTQCF.

The chain recombines TRBV12-3 or TRBV12-4 with TRBJ1-5, with no clear D. Deletions cut 6 bases from V and 7 bases from J, with 25 bases between. CDR3 length: 17 residues. The CDR3, as DNA: TGTGCCAGCAGAACTAACTATAAGGACCGCGGGTGGCAGCCCCAGCATTTT. Its translation is CASRTNYKDRGWQPQHF.

This chain connects TRBV9 to TRBJ1-2, with 8 bases aligning to TRBD1. The CDR3 sequence is 17 residues long. Germline values: CDR1 SGDLS, CDR2 YYNGEE. J lost 5 bases, V lost 6 bases, and 18 bases had no gene match. The CDR3 loop is CASTLSGTGDFGYGYTF. CDR3 nucleotides: TGTGCCAGCACTCTATCCGGGACAGGCGACTTTGGATATGGCTACACCTTC.

The CDR3 nucleotides read TGTGCCAGCAGTTACGTCGACAGGGAGAACACCGGGGAGCTGTTTTTT. Residues: CASSYVDRENTGELFF. The chain is built from TRBV6-2 or TRBV6-3 and TRBJ2-2, with 7 bases identical to TRBD1. The CDR3 contains 16 residues. Germline trimming cut 2 bases from V and 1 base from J; bases unmatched to any gene: 4. Germline V gives CDR1 MNHEY, CDR2 SVGEGT.

This clonotype was seen repeatedly, ten times or more. DNA of the CDR3: TGTGCCAGCAGCTCCCAACCACTAGCGGGAAACTACAATGAGCAGTTCTTC. Amino acids: CASSSQPLAGNYNEQFF. The chain joins TRBV7-3 to TRBJ2-1; 10 nucleotides line up with TRBD2. Germline V gives CDR1 SGHTA, CDR2 FQGTGA. V dropped 4 bases and J dropped 3; count of bases not matched to a gene: 9. This CDR3 region has 17 residues.

This clonotype was recorded a few times. The chain carries TRBV28 and TRBJ1-6, with D perhaps matching TRBD1 (5 bases). The CDR3 is 12 residues long. V was pared by 7 bases and J by 8 bases, with 9 bases between. From germline, CDR1 is MDHEN and CDR2 SYDVKM. CDR3 sequence (DNA): TGTGCCAGCAACTGGGGGGATTCACCCCTCCACTTT. It yields the protein CASNWGDSPLHF.

This clonotype has a handful of counts. The chain recombines TRBV20-1 with TRBJ2-7, with 12 bases that match TRBD1. This CDR3 is built from 15 residues. Germline loops: CDR1 DFQATT, CDR2 SNEGSKA (reference sequence). The ends lost 5 bases at V and 5 bases at J; junction bases unmatched: 10. For the CDR3, the DNA is TGCAGTGCTGCGACCATCGGGACAGGGGGCGACGAGCAGTACTTC. Protein product: CSAATIGTGGDEQYF.